This TCR beta chain derives from a study of shared clonotypes between healthy human individuals. The overall study: Researchers assigned three CD4 naive, three CD4 memory, two CD8 naive and one CD8 memory plate to each donor.

The assay was immunoSEQ multiplex PCR, and TCRdb's table has in-frame clones only and misses some. The top ten clones hold 8% to 13% of a sample with some 200,000 clones, 65% to 70% of them seen once. Study findings and constraints: Among the subsets, naive ones generally showed larger estimated richness than memory ones. Only blood samples were collected, and tissue repertoires likely differ.

On this clone: Antigen unknown.

Adult donors, all healthy and HIV-negative, had no recent acute infections or vaccinations. The ends were cut back, 2 bases at V and 9 bases at J, with 14 bases in the middle. CDR1 and CDR2 from the germline V gene are MNHNY and SVGAGI (reference sequence). The CDR3 length is 14 residues. The TCR comes from a man aged 25 to 45 in good health. Sequencing used memory CD4+ T cells sorted from blood. The subset denotes: CD45RA-negative fraction. The chain links TRBV6-6 to TRBJ1-5; D may be TRBD1 (5 bases). CDR3 sequence: CASSYQGTEGPQHF. Written as DNA, the CDR3 is TGTGCCAGCAGTTACCAAGGGACCGAGGGGCCCCAGCATTTT.